This T cell receptor (beta chain) was observed in a study of CD8 T cells in Susac syndrome. Study-wide results and limits: The authors found no clonal expansion in Susac syndrome CD4+ T cell repertoires.

TEMRA cells were enriched by FACS, and CD4+ and CD8+ T cells were negatively isolated. After extraction with the RNeasy kit, roughly 0.45 to 1 ug of the RNA was reverse transcribed using random hexamers. TCRdb re-derived calls from the immunoSEQ multiplex PCR reads in MiXCR, one entry per CDR3 protein. In the table there are approximately 210,000 distinct CDR3 sequences, about 94% of which are singletons. There are 15 residues in the CDR3. Trimming removed 0 bases at V and 1 base at J, with 9 bases between. Germline CDR1 SGHTA, CDR2 FQGNSA. There are a few counts of this clonotype. Its antigen remains unknown.

Sequenced: CD4+ T cells from PBMCs. This TCR came from a human donor with Susac syndrome. The rearrangement links TRBV7-2 to TRBJ2-5; no firm D call. CDR3 in DNA: TGTGCCAGCAGCTTAGCGGGGTCCCTCCAAGAGACCCAGTACTTC. This codes for CASSLAGSLQETQYF.